These 22 T cell receptor beta chains originate from one sample sequenced in a study of Ad26.COV2.S vaccination and SARS-CoV-2 variants. Treatment reported: some 20 received Ad26.COV2.S at low or high dose, single or two shots; 5 received placebo; per-sample allocation not given. Day 63 after the first injection of vaccine or placebo was the sampling time. Data came from immunoSEQ multiplex PCR; TCRdb stores just in-frame clones and leaves some out. Seen here are hundreds of thousands of clones, about 89% observed once, and the top ten hold over 1.3%. Sequenced here: peripheral blood, sampled in a trial of Ad26.COV2.S vaccine versus placebo. The receptors originated from a person aged 18 to 59 who received the Ad26.COV2.S COVID-19 vaccine or a placebo.

V is TRBV7-2 and J is TRBJ2-7; D remains unclear. The V end lost 2 bases, the J end lost 1 base, and 6 bases lay between the germline ends. This CDR3 region has 13 residues. The germline V gene has CDR1 SGHTA and CDR2 FQGNSA. The CDR3 sequence is CASSLTPSYEQYF. The CDR3 nucleotides are TGTGCCAGCAGCTTAACCCCTTCCTACGAGCAGTACTTC.

This clone showed up just once. The CDR3 reads CASSLGLGASSTGELFF. The DNA for the CDR3 is TGTGCCAGCAGCTTGGGGCTCGGGGCAAGCAGCACCGGGGAGCTGTTTTTT. The V and J genes are TRBV5-8 and TRBJ2-2; D may match TRBD1 or TRBD2 (5 bases each). The CDR3 has 17 residues. The V end lost 0 bases, the J end lost 4 bases, and 16 bases lay between the germline ends. Germline values: CDR1 SGHTS, CDR2 YDEGEE.

CDR3 nucleotide sequence: TGTGCCAGCAGTTACTCCCCCACCCTCTCCTACGAGCAGTACTTC. Residues: CASSYSPTLSYEQYF. The rearrangement uses TRBV6-6 and TRBJ2-7; D is uncertain. The CDR3 spans 15 residues. Germline CDR1 and CDR2: MNHNY and SVGAGI (reference sequence). Between the trimmed V and J ends, which lost 0 bases and 0 bases, there was a span of 9 bases.

The rearrangement joins TRBV19 to TRBJ2-3; D may be TRBD1 or TRBD2 (5 bases each). The V and J ends lost 2 bases and 2 bases respectively, with 11 bases between them. The CDR3 consists of 15 residues. From germline, CDR1 is LNHDA and CDR2 SQIVND (reference sequence). The CDR3 bases are TGTGCCAGTAGTATACCCCGGGGCACCACAGATACGCAGTATTTT. Amino acid sequence: CASSIPRGTTDTQYF.

The genes are TRBV15 and TRBJ2-7; possibly TRBD2 for D (5 bases). Trimming cost V 5 bases and J 6 bases, with 20 bases left between them. CDR3 length: 15 residues. The germline CDR1 and CDR2 sequences are LNHNV and YYDKDF (reference sequence). The CDR3 DNA sequence: TGTGCCACCAGCTCCTCGACGGAGGTAATCGCCGAGCAGTACTTC. Amino acid sequence: CATSSSTEVIAEQYF.

The chain uses TRBV11-2 and TRBJ2-7; D possibly corresponds to TRBD1 (6 bases). The CDR3 has 13 amino acids. Germline V CDR1 and CDR2: SGHAT, FQNNGV. V gave up 4 bases and J gave up 3 bases, with 10 bases separating them. This CDR3 is CASSYQQGYEQYF. The CDR3 DNA reads TGTGCCAGCAGCTACCAACAGGGCTACGAGCAGTACTTC. The variable domain in full, with the rest retrieved from reference TRBV11-2 and TRBJ2-7, is EAGVAQSPRYKIIEKRQSVAFWCNPISGHATLYWYQQILGQGPKLLIQFQNNGVVDDSQLPKDRFSAERLKGVDSTLKIQPAKLEDSAVYLCASSYQQGYEQYFGPGTRLTVT.

The chain is built from TRBV30 and TRBJ1-3, with no clear D. The V gene's germline CDR1 is GTSNPN and CDR2 SVGIG (reference sequence). This CDR3 is 13 amino acids long. V gave up 2 bases and J gave up 4 bases, with 9 bases separating them. CDR3 nucleotide sequence: TGTGCCTGGAGTATTCAAACCGGAAACACCATATATTTT. Translation: CAWSIQTGNTIYF. The complete variable domain, with remaining parts taken from reference TRBV30 and TRBJ1-3, reads SQTIHQWPATLVQPVGSPLSLECTVEGTSNPNLYWYRQAAGRGLQLLFYSVGIGQISSEVPQNLSASRPQDRQFILSSKKLLLSDSGFYLCAWSIQTGNTIYFGEGSWLTVV.

V usage is TRBV6-2 or TRBV6-3 and J usage is TRBJ1-6; 7 positions match TRBD1. The CDR3 loop spans 15 amino acids. The germline CDR1 and CDR2 sequences are MNHEY and SVGEGT. The trim removed 5 bases at V and 10 bases at J, leaving 11 bases unmatched. The CDR3 region is CASSLRDSSTSPLHF. The CDR3 DNA reads TGTGCCAGCAGTCTCCGGGACAGTTCTACCTCACCCCTCCACTTT.

J is TRBJ2-6 and V is TRBV14; D is ambiguous. This CDR3 spans 14 amino acids. Trimming took off 2 bases at V and 0 bases at J, with 2 bases between the two ends. Germline lookup yields CDR1 SGHDN and CDR2 FVKESK. The CDR3 protein is CASSQSSGANVLTF. As DNA, the CDR3 is TGTGCCAGCAGCCAAAGCTCTGGGGCCAACGTCCTGACTTTC.

The V call is TRBV4-3, the J call TRBJ2-7; 7 nucleotides match TRBD1. J lost 1 base, V lost 1 base, and 7 bases had no gene match. Germline CDR1 is LGHNA and CDR2 is YSLEER. CDR3 size: 16 residues. The CDR3 DNA reads TGCGCCAGCAGCCAAGCACGGGGACAGCCTTCCTACGAGCAGTACTTC. It specifies CASSQARGQPSYEQYF.

This rearrangement joins TRBV2 to TRBJ1-2, with 7 bases aligning to TRBD1. This CDR3 spans 14 amino acids. J lost 3 bases, V lost 6 bases, and 7 bases had no gene match. Germline CDR1 SNHLY, CDR2 FYNNEI. CDR3 in DNA: TGTGCCAGCAGGGATACAGGGGCCGACTATGGCTACACCTTC. It codes for CASRDTGADYGYTF.

The chain links TRBV29-1 to TRBJ2-7; TRBD1 matches 9 bases. The trim removed 6 bases at V and 3 bases at J, leaving 6 bases unmatched. Germline CDR1 is SQVTM and CDR2 is ANQGSEA. The CDR3 is 13 amino acids. CDR3 sequence: CSVGQGTNYEQYF. DNA of the CDR3: TGCAGCGTCGGACAGGGGACCAACTACGAGCAGTACTTC.

The J gene is TRBJ1-4, the V gene TRBV10-3; possible D gene TRBD1, 5 bases. The germline V gene encodes CDR1 ENHRY and CDR2 SYGVKD. The ends were cut back, 11 bases at V and 0 bases at J, with 16 bases in the middle. The CDR3 has 15 amino acids. This CDR3 is CASRGGDATNEKLFF. DNA of the CDR3: TGTGCCTCCCGGGGCGGAGACGCAACTAATGAAAAACTGTTTTTT.

The rearrangement uses TRBV11-2 and TRBJ2-3, with D perhaps given as TRBD1 or TRBD2 (5 bases each). V shed 5 bases and J shed 0 bases, with 15 bases lying between them. The CDR3 sequence is 16 residues long. Germline CDR1 SGHAT, CDR2 FQNNGV. CDR3 amino acids: CASSIRGGGSTDTQYF. The CDR3 nucleotides are TGTGCCAGCAGCATCCGGGGTGGGGGAAGCACAGATACGCAGTATTTT. Drawing the rest from reference TRBV11-2 and TRBJ2-3, the complete variable domain is EAGVAQSPRYKIIEKRQSVAFWCNPISGHATLYWYQQILGQGPKLLIQFQNNGVVDDSQLPKDRFSAERLKGVDSTLKIQPAKLEDSAVYLCASSIRGGGSTDTQYFGPGTRLTVL.

This rearrangement joins TRBV19 to TRBJ1-4; 9 bases align to TRBD1. This CDR3 comprises 14 residues. CDR1 is LNHDA, CDR2 SQIVND, per germline (reference sequence). V shed 7 bases, J shed 7 bases, and the junction held 7 bases outside the gene matches. CDR3 residues: CASMGQGRGEKLFF. CDR3 in DNA: TGTGCCAGTATGGGACAGGGAAGGGGTGAAAAACTGTTTTTT. Variable domain in full (rest from reference TRBV19 and TRBJ1-4): DGGITQSPKYLFRKEGQNVTLSCEQNLNHDAMYWYRQDPGQGLRLIYYSQIVNDFQKGDIAEGYSVSREKKESFPLTVTSAQKNPTAFYLCASMGQGRGEKLFFGSGTQLSVL.

The J gene is TRBJ2-1, the V gene TRBV10-3; D is perhaps TRBD1 (5 bases). The germline V gene has CDR1 ENHRY and CDR2 SYGVKD. The CDR3 sequence is 13 residues long. The V and J ends lost 3 bases and 10 bases respectively, with 13 bases between them. The CDR3 is CAISETGVLEQFF. For the CDR3, the DNA is TGTGCCATCAGTGAAACAGGCGTACTGGAGCAGTTCTTC.

J is TRBJ2-1 and V is TRBV7-7; D perhaps matches TRBD2 (5 bases). The CDR3 contains 15 residues. Germline V gene sequence: CDR1 SSHAT, CDR2 FNYEAQ (reference sequence). V gave up 1 base and J gave up 8 bases, with 15 bases separating them. CDR3 DNA sequence: TGTGCCAGCAGCTTAGTCGCGGGCCCTGGGGATGAGCAGTTCTTC. It yields the protein CASSLVAGPGDEQFF.

This sequence joins TRBV29-1 and TRBJ2-1, with TRBD2 matching 10 bases. Germline V CDR1 and CDR2: SQVTM, ANQGSEA. V shed 6 bases, J shed 8 bases, and the junction held 10 bases outside the gene matches. The CDR3 covers 14 residues. CDR3 sequence (DNA): TGCAGCGTCCGAGCGGGAGGGCCGGTTCATGAGCAGTTCTTC. Translated, it gives CSVRAGGPVHEQFF.

The chain carries TRBV5-4 and TRBJ2-3, with TRBD2 matching 13 bases. Germline V gives CDR1 SGHNT, CDR2 YYREEE (reference sequence). The length of the CDR3 is 20 residues. The J segment lost 1 base and the V segment lost 4 bases, leaving 15 bases of the junction unmatched. CDR3 DNA sequence: TGTGCCAGCAGCCCCGACCTCGGACTAGCGGGGGATTCACGCACAGATACGCAGTATTTT. This translates into CASSPDLGLAGDSRTDTQYF.

V and J are TRBV29-1 and TRBJ2-2; 8 positions agree with TRBD2. This CDR3 region has 20 residues. Germline V CDR1 and CDR2: SQVTM, ANQGSEA. V shed 0 bases, J shed 3 bases, and the junction held 18 bases outside the gene matches. The CDR3 spells CSVEDGRTSQSLEDTGELFF. CDR3 sequence (DNA): TGCAGCGTTGAAGATGGCCGGACTAGCCAAAGCTTGGAGGACACCGGGGAGCTGTTTTTT.

The chain carries TRBV18 and TRBJ2-2; 8 bases match TRBD1. Per the germline V gene, CDR1 is KGHSH and CDR2 is LQKENI. V dropped 8 bases and J dropped 5; count of bases not matched to a gene: 4. CDR3 length equals 13 residues. Here the CDR3 DNA reads TGTGCCAGCCGACAGGGGAGAACCGGGGAGCTGTTTTTT. As protein: CASRQGRTGELFF.

A few counts support this clone. The J gene is TRBJ1-2, the V gene TRBV7-9; 9 positions match TRBD1. Germline CDR1 and CDR2: SEHNR and FQNEAQ (reference sequence). V lost 4 bases and J lost 6; bases outside the gene matches: 6. The CDR3 sequence is 14 residues long. Here the CDR3 DNA reads TGTGCCAGCAGCTACCTCGGGACAGGGAATGGCTACACCTTC. Protein product: CASSYLGTGNGYTF. Using reference TRBV7-9 and TRBJ1-2 for the parts outside the CDR3, the full variable domain is DTGVSQNPRHKITKRGQNVTFRCDPISEHNRLYWYRQTLGQGPEFLTYFQNEAQLEKSRLLSDRFSAERPKGSFSTLEIQRTEQGDSAMYLCASSYLGTGNGYTFGSGTRLTVV.